This T cell receptor beta chain originates from a study of beta chain features in type 1 diabetes (dated by TCRdb to between 2018 and 2020). Background on the whole study: Patients and healthy donors did not differ in mean age, gender distribution, total cell number or subset yield. Across all samples, almost 110 million sorted cells were examined, and cell number per subset correlated strongly with RNA yield. Regulatory and stem cell-like memory subsets were obtained from only 8 patients and about 8 healthy donors, while naive and central memory subsets were obtained from all 30 or so donors. In the study, TCRB repertoires of sorted circulating CD4+ T cell subsets from recently diagnosed type 1 diabetes patients were compared with those of matched healthy donors. Overall study results and their limits: Because the HLA sub-analyses included only small numbers of individuals, any influence of HLA type on TCRB rearrangement was left unresolved. Patients with type 1 diabetes made fewer insertions and deleted more nucleotides at VDJ recombination sites, implying thymic rearrangement abnormalities. PCR may preferentially amplify shorter templates, but because patient and control samples were amplified and corrected together, any resulting skew would affect both groups equally. Naive, central memory and regulatory TCRB repertoires appeared to be more similar among patients than among healthy donors. A moderate but significant shortening of TCRB CDR3 length was observed in type 1 diabetes patients in all four CD4+ subsets. Because cDNA rather than genomic DNA was sequenced, highly expressing activated cells could have been over-represented, although no difference in activation and CD3 levels was found between groups.

The V and J ends are trimmed by 5 bases and 8 bases, leaving 15 bases between them. Reading from cysteine to phenylalanine, the CDR3 counts 12 amino acids. The kept DNA is CDR3 alone, 36 bases in frame from the first base. CDR1 and CDR2 were assigned from the germline V gene (reference sequence) as GTSNPN and SVGIG. To note about this clone: The specificity of this receptor is unknown. Per-base qualities were not stored, and no clone one base away is much larger.

The entire isolated RNA was reverse transcribed using the High Capacity cDNA Reverse Transcription Kit, and thus expressed TCRB transcripts were sequenced. Deep immunoSEQ sequencing was performed on naive, central memory and regulatory T cell samples, with an average of roughly 3.3 million total reads per sample. After sorted cells were lysed in RLT buffer, RNA was extracted with DNase-treated RNeasy Micro or Mini kits, with the choice depending on cell number. Each cell subset was processed separately to prevent cross-contamination, with patient and healthy donor samples processed together. Using the immunoSEQ multiplex PCR, TCRB sequences were amplified from cDNA into 87-bp fragments spanning the CDR3 region. Sequencing of the amplicons was done on the Illumina HiSeq platform. For the original study's pipeline: Synthetic template baselines were used to correct PCR bias computationally, reads within Hamming distance 2 were collapsed together, and singletons that could not be merged were discarded. By aligning reads against IMGT, V, D and J genes, CDR3 length, and insertions or deletions at six rearrangement sites were assigned. Within each subset, clonotype counts were normalized to the number of sorted cells before true diversity and Gini coefficients were calculated with the tcR R package. The overlap coefficient, calculated on TCRB nucleotide sequences, was used to quantify repertoire sharing. Out-of-frame TCRB sequences from naive cells were analyzed to stand in for the pre-selection repertoire. TCRdb obtained this table from immuneACCESS and retained in-frame rearrangements with V and J assigned. These tables miss some clones; where compared with another copy, unresolved V genes account for less than half of the shortfall, and the remainder is unexplained. The V and J calls and the clone size are those of that table, but D and trimming were determined from the DNA. The sample contains under 450,000 clones, about 15% of them found a single time. The ten largest make up 0.035% to 0.045% of the sample.

From each donor, a single peripheral blood sample of about 100 mL on average was drawn into heparinised tubes. Naive, central memory, regulatory and stem cell-like memory CD4+ T cells were sorted on a BD FACSAria II using a panel including CD45RO, CCR7, CD25, CD127, CD95 and CD27. A purity above 98% was achieved for all sorted populations. PBMCs were separated immediately by Lymphoprep density gradient centrifugation and were stained directly, without being cultured. Samples were stained and sorted in pairs, with one healthy donor and one patient per experiment, so that batch effects were minimized.

The sequence was obtained from a man aged 25-45 years in good health. The chain is encoded by TRBV30 joined to TRBJ1-2; the D gene remains uncertain. The sample was naive CD4+ T cells from blood. The sample's cell subset or site label, in plain terms: true naive CD4+ T cells. The CDR3 protein sequence reads: CAWRLSGQGYTF. DNA sequence: TGTGCCTGGCGTTTGTCCGGTCAGGGCTACACCTTC.